A single sample is the source of the 3 T cell receptor beta chains below, sequenced in a study of blood T cell repertoires in COVID-19. Here immunoSEQ multiplex PCR was the method, and the copy in TCRdb shows in-frame clones only, minus some. The table lists a few hundred thousand clones, 80% to 90% of them singletons. Sample: PBMCs or T cells enriched from blood (not recorded which). The receptors here all came from a woman aged 45-60 years who had recovered from COVID-19.

The chain links TRBV28 to TRBJ2-7, with 8 bases matching TRBD1. Germline V lookup: CDR1 MDHEN, CDR2 SYDVKM. The V and J ends lost 5 bases and 3 bases, in that order; junction bases with no gene match: 3. CDR3 length: 13 residues. The CDR3 coding sequence is TGTGCCAGCAGTCCGGGGACAGGCTACGAGCAGTACTTC. This encodes CASSPGTGYEQYF.

As DNA, the CDR3 is TGTGCCAGAAGGGGGCCAGACACTGAAGCTTTCTTT. This gives the protein CARRGPDTEAFF. This sequence joins TRBV21-1 and TRBJ1-1; no DNA check was done on the table's D call, TRBD1. TRBV21-1 is recorded as a pseudogene. The CDR3 contains 12 residues.

This chain uses TRBV28 with TRBJ2-3, with TRBD1 as a possible D gene (6 bases). The ends were cut back, 3 bases at V and 6 bases at J, with 10 bases in the middle. This CDR3 is built from 13 residues. Germline loops: CDR1 MDHEN, CDR2 SYDVKM. The CDR3 loop is CASSLTQGDTQYF. The DNA for the CDR3 is TGTGCCAGCAGTTTGACCCAGGGGGATACGCAGTATTTT.